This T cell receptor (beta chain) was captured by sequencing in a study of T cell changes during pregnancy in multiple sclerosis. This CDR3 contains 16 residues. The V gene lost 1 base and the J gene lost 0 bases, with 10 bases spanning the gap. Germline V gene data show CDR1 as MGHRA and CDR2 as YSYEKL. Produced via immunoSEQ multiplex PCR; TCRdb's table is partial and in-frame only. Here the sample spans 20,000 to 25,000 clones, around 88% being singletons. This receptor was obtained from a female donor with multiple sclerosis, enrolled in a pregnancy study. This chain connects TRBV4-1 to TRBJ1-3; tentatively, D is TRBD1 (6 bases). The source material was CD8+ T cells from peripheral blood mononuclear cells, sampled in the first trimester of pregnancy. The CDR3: CASSQAPGASGNTIYF. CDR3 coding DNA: TGCGCCAGCAGCCAAGCTCCAGGGGCCTCTGGAAACACCATATATTTT.